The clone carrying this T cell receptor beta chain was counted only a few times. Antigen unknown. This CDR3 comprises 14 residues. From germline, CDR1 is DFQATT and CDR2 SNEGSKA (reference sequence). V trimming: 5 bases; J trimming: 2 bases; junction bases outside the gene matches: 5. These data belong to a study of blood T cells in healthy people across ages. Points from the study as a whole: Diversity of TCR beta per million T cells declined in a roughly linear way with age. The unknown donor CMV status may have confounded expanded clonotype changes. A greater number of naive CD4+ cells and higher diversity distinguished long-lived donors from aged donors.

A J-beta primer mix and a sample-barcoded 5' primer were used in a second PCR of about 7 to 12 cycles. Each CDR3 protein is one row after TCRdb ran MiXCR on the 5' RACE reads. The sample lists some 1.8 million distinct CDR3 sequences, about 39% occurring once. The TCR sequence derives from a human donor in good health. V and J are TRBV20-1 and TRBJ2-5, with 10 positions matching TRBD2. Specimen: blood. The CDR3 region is CSAGSGGRQETQYF. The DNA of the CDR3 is TGCAGTGCTGGTAGCGGGGGGCGACAAGAGACCCAGTACTTC.